Listed here are 20 T cell receptor beta chains from one sample, sequenced in a study of CD8 T cells in Susac syndrome. RNA in amounts of about 0.5 to 1 ug was reverse transcribed with random hexamers. TCRdb reprocessed the immunoSEQ multiplex PCR reads via MiXCR and lists one record per CDR3 protein. The table shows about 130,000 distinct CDR3 sequences, with around 91% occurring only once. The material sequenced was CD8+ T cells from PBMCs. The receptor set was obtained from a human donor with multiple sclerosis.

V and J are TRBV5-6 and TRBJ2-5; D ambiguous. In germline, CDR1 is SGHDT, CDR2 YYEEEE. V gave up 1 base and J gave up 5 bases, with 9 bases separating them. This CDR3 contains 13 residues. CDR3 DNA sequence: TGTGCCAGCAGCTTGAATCCATCGGAGACCCAGTACTTC. Translation gives CASSLNPSETQYF.

The chain combines TRBV20-1 with TRBJ2-7; 13 nucleotides align to TRBD2. Germline values: CDR1 DFQATT, CDR2 SNEGSKA (reference sequence). V was pared by 6 bases and J by 3 bases, with 8 bases of the junction left unmatched. The CDR3 loop spans 15 amino acids. CDR3 in DNA: TGCAGTGCAAAAGGGACTAGCGGGACCCTCTACGAGCAGTACTTC. Amino acid sequence: CSAKGTSGTLYEQYF.

This clonotype occurred once. The V gene is TRBV27, the J gene TRBJ2-1, with TRBD1 as a possible D gene (5 bases). V lost 5 bases, J lost 0 bases, and 11 bases lay in between. CDR3 length: 15 amino acids. CDR1 MNHEY and CDR2 SMNVEV come from the germline V gene (reference sequence). The CDR3 bases are TGTGCCAGCAGTCACAGGTTTAGCTCCTACAATGAGCAGTTCTTC. Its protein is CASSHRFSSYNEQFF.

This clonotype was seen a handful of times. V and J are TRBV12-3 or TRBV12-4 and TRBJ2-7; D possibly uses TRBD1 or TRBD2 (5 bases each). The CDR3 is made up of 12 amino acids. The germline V and J ends were trimmed by 1 base and 5 bases, with 6 bases remaining between them. The CDR3 loop is CASSLGGDEQYF. CDR3 bases: TGTGCCAGCAGTTTAGGAGGGGACGAGCAGTACTTC.

The chain is built from TRBV4-1 and TRBJ2-7; D perhaps matches TRBD1 (5 bases). The germline V gene has CDR1 MGHRA and CDR2 YSYEKL. This CDR3 has 13 residues. The V and J ends lost 2 bases and 3 bases respectively, with 8 bases between them. CDR3 protein: CASSQPGHYEQYF. CDR3 DNA sequence: TGCGCCAGCAGCCAACCAGGGCACTACGAGCAGTACTTC.

The chain employs TRBV19 and TRBJ1-2; D not resolved. V lost 3 bases to trimming and J lost 8 bases, with 13 bases between them. Germline V gene data show CDR1 as LNHDA and CDR2 as SQIVND (reference sequence). The CDR3 is 13 amino acids. CDR3 sequence reads: CASSIADSGGYTF. The CDR3 DNA is TGTGCCAGTAGTATCGCCGATTCGGGGGGCTACACCTTC.

J is TRBJ2-6 and V is TRBV5-4; D is uncertain. Germline V lookup: CDR1 SGHNT, CDR2 YYREEE (reference sequence). The V gene lost 1 base and the J gene lost 4 bases, with 9 bases spanning the gap. The CDR3 is 15 residues long. CDR3 residues: CASSLMGSGANVLTF. The CDR3 DNA reads TGTGCCAGCAGCTTGATGGGGTCGGGGGCCAACGTCCTGACTTTC.

The rearrangement links TRBV6-2 or TRBV6-3 to TRBJ1-5, with D hard to call. This CDR3 is 16 amino acids long. Germline V lookup: CDR1 MNHEY, CDR2 SVGEGT. The V and J ends lost 3 bases and 5 bases respectively, with 17 bases between them. The CDR3 here is CASSYEGFWNDQPQHF. CDR3 DNA sequence: TGTGCCAGCAGTTATGAAGGGTTTTGGAACGATCAGCCCCAGCATTTT.

The genes are TRBV20-1 and TRBJ2-5, with 8 bases identical to TRBD2. Trimming removed 6 bases from V and 4 bases from J; junction bases left unmatched: 10. The V gene's germline CDR1 is DFQATT and CDR2 SNEGSKA (reference sequence). This CDR3 contains 14 residues. CDR3 protein: CSAPERENGETQYF. CDR3 DNA: TGCAGTGCCCCTGAGCGGGAGAATGGAGAGACCCAGTACTTC.

This clonotype was recorded only once. This chain uses TRBV3-1 with TRBJ2-5; TRBD2 matches at 7 bases. V lost 1 base, J lost 4 bases, and 12 bases stayed unmatched. CDR3 length equals 17 residues. From germline, CDR1 is LGHDT and CDR2 YNNKEL (reference sequence). The CDR3 coding sequence is TGTGCCAGCAGCCAAGCCCCTTCATCTCCGGGGGGAGAGACCCAGTACTTC. Translated: CASSQAPSSPGGETQYF.

The chain combines TRBV19 with TRBJ1-6; D is undetermined. V was cut by 5 bases and J by 7 bases, with 9 bases left in between. This CDR3 region has 13 residues. Germline V gives CDR1 LNHDA, CDR2 SQIVND (reference sequence). CDR3 amino acids: CASSFQGNSPLHF. The DNA of the CDR3 is TGTGCCAGTAGTTTCCAAGGAAATTCACCCCTCCACTTT.

This clonotype was observed a few times. The chain links TRBV4-1 to TRBJ2-5; D remains unclear. V was pared by 4 bases and J by 2 bases, with 5 bases between. The CDR3 has 12 residues. The germline V gene has CDR1 MGHRA and CDR2 YSYEKL. The CDR3 DNA reads TGCGCCAGCAGCCCGGAACAAGAGACCCAGTACTTC. This gives the protein CASSPEQETQYF.

The rearrangement links TRBV7-8 to TRBJ1-5; D not certain. Looked up from germline, CDR1 is SGHVS and CDR2 is FQNEAQ. Trimming stripped 1 base from V and 9 bases from J, with 13 bases between. This CDR3 has 14 residues. The CDR3 sequence is CASSLVRAEGPQHF. The CDR3 bases are TGTGCCAGCAGCTTAGTCCGGGCCGAAGGGCCCCAGCATTTT.

The rearrangement uses TRBV19 and TRBJ2-2; possibly TRBD1 or TRBD2 for D (5 bases each). The CDR3 spans 15 residues. Germline values: CDR1 LNHDA, CDR2 SQIVND (reference sequence). Trimming took 5 bases from V and 4 from J, leaving 14 bases between them. CDR3: CASSGGAVVTGELFF. CDR3 in DNA: TGTGCCAGTAGTGGGGGAGCGGTGGTCACCGGGGAGCTGTTTTTT.

The J gene is TRBJ1-3, the V gene TRBV7-6, with no clear D. This CDR3 region has 16 residues. Germline V gives CDR1 SGHVS, CDR2 FNYEAQ. The V end was cut by 5 bases, the J end by 0 bases, with 14 bases between. CDR3: CASSLEVALSGNTIYF. CDR3 sequence (DNA): TGTGCCAGCAGCCTGGAAGTGGCTCTCTCTGGAAACACCATATATTTT.

This rearrangement joins TRBV10-3 to TRBJ2-2; D gene unclear. CDR3 length equals 14 residues. Looked up from germline, CDR1 is ENHRY and CDR2 is SYGVKD. V lost 6 bases and J lost 1, with 9 bases in between. The DNA of the CDR3 is TGTGCCATCAGAAAAGATGAGAACACCGGGGAGCTGTTTTTT. It yields the protein CAIRKDENTGELFF.

The genes are TRBV11-2 and TRBJ2-1; 10 bases are a match to TRBD2. CDR3 length: 16 amino acids. Trimming cost V 1 base and J 10 bases; bases outside gene matches: 10. In germline, CDR1 is SGHAT, CDR2 FQNNGV. CDR3 nucleotide sequence: TGTGCCAGCAGCTTAGGCCTGTGGCTAGCGGGAGACGAGCAGTTCTTC. It yields the protein CASSLGLWLAGDEQFF.

This clonotype was recorded only once. The chain combines TRBV19 with TRBJ2-1; either TRBD1 or TRBD2 may fit D (6 bases each). Per the germline V gene, CDR1 is LNHDA and CDR2 is SQIVND (reference sequence). CDR3 length: 13 amino acids. CDR3 residues: CVTRGESYNEQFF. The CDR3 nucleotides read TGTGTCACGAGGGGGGAGTCGTACAATGAGCAGTTCTTC. Full variable domain (missing parts from reference TRBV19 and TRBJ2-1): DGGITQSPKYLFRKEGQNVTLSCEQNLNHDAMYWYRQDPGQGLRLIYYSQIVNDFQKGDIAEGYSVSREKKESFPLTVTSAQKNPTAFYLCVTRGESYNEQFFGPGTRLTVL.

The rearrangement joins TRBV27 to TRBJ2-7; no reliable D call. Germline V lookup: CDR1 MNHEY, CDR2 SMNVEV (reference sequence). The V end was cut by 3 bases, the J end by 3 bases, with 9 bases between. This CDR3 is 13 amino acids long. For the CDR3, the DNA is TGTGCCAGCAGTTTGAGGTTGGGCTACGAGCAGTACTTC. This gives the protein CASSLRLGYEQYF.

This chain links TRBV20-1 with TRBJ1-2, with D possibly being TRBD1 (5 bases). V was shortened by 1 base and J by 7 bases, with 16 bases between the two germline ends. CDR1 is DFQATT, CDR2 SNEGSKA, per germline (reference sequence). The CDR3 covers 14 residues. Here the CDR3 DNA reads TGCAGTGCTAGAGTGGCTGGGGGGGGAGTTGGCTACACCTTC. Translating it yields CSARVAGGGVGYTF.